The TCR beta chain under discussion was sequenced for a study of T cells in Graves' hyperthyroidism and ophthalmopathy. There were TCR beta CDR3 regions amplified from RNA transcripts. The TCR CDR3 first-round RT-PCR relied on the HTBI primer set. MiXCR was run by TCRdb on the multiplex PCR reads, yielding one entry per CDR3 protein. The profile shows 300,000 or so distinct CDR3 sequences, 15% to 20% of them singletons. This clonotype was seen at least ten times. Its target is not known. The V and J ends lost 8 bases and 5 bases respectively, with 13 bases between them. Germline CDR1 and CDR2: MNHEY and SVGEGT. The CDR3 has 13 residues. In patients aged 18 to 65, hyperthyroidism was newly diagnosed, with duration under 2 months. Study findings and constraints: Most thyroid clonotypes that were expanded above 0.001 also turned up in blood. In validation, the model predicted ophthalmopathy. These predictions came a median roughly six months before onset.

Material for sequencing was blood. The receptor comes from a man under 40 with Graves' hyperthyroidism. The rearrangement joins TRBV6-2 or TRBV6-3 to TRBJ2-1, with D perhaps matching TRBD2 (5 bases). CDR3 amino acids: CASERDLDNEQFF. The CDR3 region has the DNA TGTGCCAGCGAGAGGGATCTCGACAATGAGCAGTTCTTC.